Listed here is a single T cell receptor (beta chain). Its antigen remains undetermined. Base-call qualities are not available, and no considerably larger clone is one nucleotide away. Each donor gave one peripheral blood draw, averaging roughly 120 mL, which was collected into heparinised tubes. A BD FACSAria II was used to sort naive, central memory, regulatory and stem cell-like memory CD4+ T cells with a panel that included CD45RO, CCR7, CD25, CD127, CD95 and CD27. All sorted populations exceeded 98% purity. Right away, PBMCs were isolated by Lymphoprep density gradient centrifugation and were stained directly, with no culture step. To minimize batch effects, samples were stained and sorted in pairs, one healthy donor with one patient per experiment. The data belong to a study of beta chain features in type 1 diabetes (dated by TCRdb to between 2018 and 2020). As for the study more broadly: Patients and healthy donors did not differ in mean age, gender distribution, total cell number or subset yield. A total of 100 million to 140 million sorted cells were examined across all samples, and the number of cells per subset was strongly correlated with RNA yield. The study compared the TCRB repertoires of sorted circulating CD4+ T cell subsets in recently diagnosed type 1 diabetes patients with those in matched healthy donors. Naive and central memory subsets were obtained from all 30 or so donors, but regulatory and stem cell-like memory subsets were isolated from only 8 patients and roughly 8 healthy donors. General findings and caveats noted by the study authors: At VDJ recombination sites, patients with type 1 diabetes made fewer insertions and deleted more nucleotides, a pattern implying thymic rearrangement abnormalities. Naive, central memory and regulatory TCRB repertoires appeared more similar among patients than among healthy donors. Because small numbers of individuals were included in the HLA sub-analyses, any influence of HLA type on TCRB rearrangement was left unresolved. Shorter templates might have been favored by PCR, but patient and control samples were amplified and corrected together, so both groups would have been affected equally by any skew. Because cDNA was sequenced instead of genomic DNA, activated cells with high expression could be over-represented, although the groups did not differ in activation or CD3 levels. Type 1 diabetes patients showed a moderate but significant shortening of TCRB CDR3 length in all four CD4+ subsets.

The High Capacity cDNA Reverse Transcription Kit was used to reverse transcribe all of the isolated RNA, meaning that expressed TCRB transcripts were what got sequenced. Deep immunoSEQ sequencing was applied to naive, central memory and regulatory T cell samples, giving an average of roughly 3.5 million total reads per sample. Sorted cells were lysed in RLT buffer, and RNA was extracted using DNase-treated RNeasy Micro or Mini kits according to cell number. Each cell subset was processed on its own to prevent cross-contamination, while patient and healthy donor samples were processed together. The immunoSEQ multiplex PCR was used to amplify TCRB sequences from cDNA, yielding 87-bp fragments that span the CDR3 region. The amplicons were sequenced using the Illumina HiSeq platform. Processing in the source paper ran as follows. PCR bias was corrected computationally using synthetic template baselines, and reads within Hamming distance 2 were collapsed, with unmergeable singletons discarded. Reads were aligned against IMGT to assign V, D and J genes, CDR3 length and insertions or deletions at six rearrangement sites. Within each subset, clonotype counts were normalized to the number of sorted cells before true diversity and Gini coefficients were calculated with the tcR R package. The overlap coefficient, calculated on TCRB nucleotide sequences, was used to quantify repertoire sharing. TCRdb took this table from immuneACCESS and kept in-frame rearrangements with V and J called. Such tables lack part of the clones; where checked against another copy, unresolved V genes explain under half of the gap, and the rest is unexplained. V, J and clone size reflect that table, while D and trimming were determined from the DNA. Within this sample are some 150,000 clones, with roughly 9.3% of them counted one time only. Around 0.65% of the sample rests with the top ten.

CDR3 length: 15 amino acids, cysteine to phenylalanine. The only DNA kept is the CDR3, 45 bases in frame from the first base. The V end loses 0 bases and the J end loses 8 bases, and a stretch of 16 bases separates them. CDR1 and CDR2, per the germline V gene, are SGHTA and FQGNSA. This receptor chain uses TRBV7-2 and TRBJ1-2; TRBD1 is a possible D gene, resting on 5 matching bases. Sequences were obtained from central memory CD4+ T cells from blood. This TCR was recovered from a woman aged 40 to 50 in good health. The CDR3 region: CASSLAGTEGKGYTF. The nucleotide sequence reads TGTGCCAGCAGCTTAGCAGGGACTGAAGGCAAGGGCTACACCTTC.